Included here is one TCR beta chain sequence, with context. TCRdb's table, derived via immunoSEQ multiplex PCR, lists solely in-frame clones and lacks some. Of around 46,000 clones listed, over 75% were seen once; the top ten hold roughly a third. The sample is drawn from a study of blood T cell repertoires in COVID-19. This sequence originates from a woman of 80 years or more with COVID-19, enrolled during active disease. Specimen: peripheral blood.

DNA of the CDR3: TGTGCCAGCAGTCCACAGGGATACACTGAAGCTTTCTTT. Translating gives CASSPQGYTEAFF. The rearrangement joins TRBV12-3 or TRBV12-4 to TRBJ1-1; D is possibly TRBD1 (6 bases). V lost 5 bases and J 3 bases, leaving 10 bases between the germline ends. This CDR3 spans 13 amino acids.